Listed below are T cell receptor beta chains from one sample, sequenced in a study of T cells in Graves' hyperthyroidism and ophthalmopathy. Each CDR3 protein is one row after TCRdb ran MiXCR on the multiplex PCR reads. The sample yields about 420,000 distinct CDR3 sequences, more than 15% seen once. Sequencing was performed on blood. The receptor source for this set is a woman aged 18-30 years with Graves' hyperthyroidism. The CDR3 runs from the conserved cysteine through the conserved F or W. Fields, in order: D gene, V gene, J gene, clone size, CDR3 protein, CDR3 DNA. The D gene is left open where the match is weak. Only some rows state a clone size, as once, few, many or a class for expanded clones.

>TRBD2|TRBV3-1|TRBJ2-1|many
CASSLGTSGRLDYNEQFF
TGTGCCAGCAGTCTTGGGACTAGCGGGAGGCTAGACTACAATGAGCAGTTCTTC
>NA|TRBV20-1|TRBJ1-1|many
CSASKMFPNTEAFF
TGCAGTGCTAGTAAAATGTTCCCTAACACTGAAGCTTTCTTT
>NA|TRBV2|TRBJ1-6|many
CASSDRRRMYNSPLHF
TGTGCCAGCAGTGATCGTCGACGGATGTATAATTCACCCCTCCACTTT
>NA|TRBV4-3|TRBJ1-2|NA
CASSQDESRTYGYTF
TGCGCCAGCAGCCAAGATGAGTCCCGAACCTATGGCTACACCTTC
>NA|TRBV6-1|TRBJ2-5|NA
CASTTIEIGVGQYF
TGTGCCAGCACCACAATCGAGATCGGGGTGGGCCAGTACTTC
>TRBD2|TRBV20-1|TRBJ2-7|few
CSADGGYEQYF
TGCAGTGCGGACGGGGGGTACGAGCAGTACTTC
>NA|TRBV12-3/TRBV12-4|TRBJ1-5|many
CASRKGQYSNQPQHF
TGTGCCAGCAGGAAGGGACAATATAGCAATCAGCCCCAGCATTTT
>TRBD1|TRBV13|TRBJ1-2|NA
CASSPRTGVNYGYTF
TGTGCCAGCAGCCCTCGTACAGGGGTTAACTATGGCTACACCTTC
>NA|TRBV20-1|TRBJ1-2|NA
CSWGQPGGYGCTF
NA
>TRBD1|TRBV3-1|TRBJ1-4|many
CASSRTGASVANEKLFF
TGTGCCAGCAGCCGGACAGGGGCATCGGTGGCTAATGAAAAACTGTTTTTT
>NA|TRBV12-3/TRBV12-4|TRBJ1-1|NA
CASSLALRNGQLNTEAFF
TGTGCCAGCAGTTTAGCGCTTAGAAACGGACAGCTGAACACTGAAGCTTTCTTT
>TRBD1|TRBV6-5|TRBJ1-2|many
CASSYSIQGVNYGYTF
TGTGCCAGCAGTTACTCGATACAGGGGGTAAACTATGGCTACACCTTC
>TRBD1|TRBV5-6|TRBJ2-7|few
CASSLGMGTGKNYEQYF
TGTGCCAGCAGCTTGGGTATGGGGACAGGGAAAAACTACGAGCAGTACTTC
>TRBD2|TRBV28|TRBJ2-7|many
CASSSVSSGSSYEQYF
TGTGCCAGCAGTTCAGTCTCCAGCGGGAGCTCCTACGAGCAGTACTTC
>NA|TRBV7-9|TRBJ2-2|few
CASSPTTGQDGELFF
TGTGCCAGCAGCCCTACTACAGGTCAGGACGGGGAGCTGTTTTTT
>NA|TRBV10-3|TRBJ1-5|few
CAISESADGSNQPQHF
TGTGCCATCAGTGAGTCCGCGGACGGTAGCAATCAGCCCCAGCATTTT
>TRBD2|TRBV7-8|TRBJ2-7|few
CASSLVGSGSYEQYF
TGTGCCAGCAGCTTAGTAGGTAGCGGGAGCTACGAGCAGTACTTC
>TRBD2|TRBV3-1|TRBJ2-3|NA
CASSLDRTSGRSDTQYF
TGTGCCAGCAGCCTGGATCGGACTAGCGGGAGGTCAGATACGCAGTATTTT
>TRBD1|TRBV27|TRBJ1-1|few
CASSFTGGFEAFF
TGTGCCAGCAGTTTTACAGGGGGCTTTGAAGCTTTCTTT
>TRBD1|TRBV6-1|TRBJ2-1|few
CASSEGDRGPEQFF
TGTGCCAGCAGTGAAGGGGACAGGGGCCCCGAGCAGTTCTTC
>NA|TRBV7-8|TRBJ1-5|many
CASSDREGNQPQHF
TGTGCCAGCAGCGACCGTGAGGGCAATCAGCCCCAGCATTTT
>NA|TRBV24-1|TRBJ1-5|many
CATSDFGSNQPQHF
TGTGCCACCAGTGATTTCGGGTCCAATCAGCCCCAGCATTTT
>NA|TRBV10-2|TRBJ2-3|NA
CASSESIYGVSATQYF
TGCGCCAGCAGTGAGTCGATCTACGGGGTTAGTGCAACGCAGTATTTT
>TRBD2|TRBV7-9|TRBJ2-1|many
CASSAPGGNEQFF
TGTGCCAGCAGCGCGCCGGGGGGCAATGAGCAGTTCTTC
>TRBD2|TRBV4-1|TRBJ2-7|NA
CASSQVKSGGANEQYF
TGCGCCAGCAGCCAAGTTAAGAGCGGGGGGGCAAACGAGCAGTACTTC
>TRBD1|TRBV4-1|TRBJ2-7|many
CASSQAGTGAGEQYF
TGCGCCAGCAGCCAAGCCGGGACAGGGGCGGGGGAGCAGTACTTC
>TRBD2|TRBV2|TRBJ2-1|many
CASRERGEGYNEQFF
TGTGCCAGCAGGGAGCGGGGGGAGGGATACAATGAGCAGTTCTTC
>NA|TRBV5-1|TRBJ2-7|NA
CASSLHEQYF
TGCGCCAGCAGCTTGCACGAGCAGTACTTC
>NA|TRBV24-1|TRBJ2-2|many
CATSDLQGGSLPGELFF
TGTGCCACCAGTGATTTGCAAGGAGGATCGTTACCCGGGGAGCTGTTTTTT
>NA|TRBV7-9|TRBJ1-6|many
CASSLDPANSPLHF
TGTGCCAGCAGCTTAGATCCGGCGAATTCACCCCTCCACTTT
>TRBD1|TRBV7-2|TRBJ1-1|many
CASSFGQGFNTEAFF
TGTGCCAGCAGCTTCGGACAGGGCTTCAACACTGAAGCTTTCTTT
>TRBD2|TRBV6-5|TRBJ2-3|NA
CASSYVAGGGLGTDTQYF
TGTGCCAGCAGTTACGTAGCGGGGGGGGGTTTGGGCACAGATACGCAGTATTTT
>NA|TRBV3-1|TRBJ1-2|many
CASSQIGRVSGYTF
TGTGCCAGCAGCCAAATAGGCCGGGTCTCTGGCTACACCTTC
>NA|TRBV29-1|TRBJ1-2|many
CSVARGDGNIGYTF
TGCAGCGTCGCCCGGGGGGACGGGAATATTGGCTACACCTTC
>TRBD2|TRBV5-6|TRBJ2-7|many
CASSLVGLDGGEQYF
TGTGCCAGCAGCTTGGTGGGACTAGACGGAGGCGAGCAGTACTTC
>NA|TRBV27|TRBJ1-4|NA
CASSLVRATNEKLFF
TGTGCCAGCAGTTTGGTGAGGGCAACTAATGAAAAACTGTTTTTT
>NA|TRBV9|TRBJ1-2|many
CASSVGGLDGYTF
TGTGCCAGCAGCGTAGGGGGGTTGGATGGCTACACCTTC